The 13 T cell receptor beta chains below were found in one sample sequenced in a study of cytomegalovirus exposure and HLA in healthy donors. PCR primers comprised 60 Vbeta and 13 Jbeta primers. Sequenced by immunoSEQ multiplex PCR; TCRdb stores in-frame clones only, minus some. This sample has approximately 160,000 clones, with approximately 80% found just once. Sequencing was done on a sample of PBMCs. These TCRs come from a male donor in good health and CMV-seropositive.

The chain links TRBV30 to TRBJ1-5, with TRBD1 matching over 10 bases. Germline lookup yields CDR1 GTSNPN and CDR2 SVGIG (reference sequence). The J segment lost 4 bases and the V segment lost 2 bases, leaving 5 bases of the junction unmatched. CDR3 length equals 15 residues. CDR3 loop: CAWSFQGQGNQPQHF. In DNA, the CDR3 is TGTGCCTGGAGTTTCCAGGGACAGGGGAATCAGCCCCAGCATTTT.

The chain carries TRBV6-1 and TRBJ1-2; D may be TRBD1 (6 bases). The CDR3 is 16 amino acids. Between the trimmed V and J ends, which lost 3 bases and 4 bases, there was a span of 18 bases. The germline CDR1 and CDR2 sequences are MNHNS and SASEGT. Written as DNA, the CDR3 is TGTGCCAGCAGTGAGGGGGCTACTTCGAGGTTCTATGGCTACACCTTC. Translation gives CASSEGATSRFYGYTF.

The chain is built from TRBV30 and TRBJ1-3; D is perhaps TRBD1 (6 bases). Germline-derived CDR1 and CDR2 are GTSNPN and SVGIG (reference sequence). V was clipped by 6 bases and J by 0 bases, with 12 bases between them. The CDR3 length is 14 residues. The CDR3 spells CACSQGRSGNTIYF. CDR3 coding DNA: TGTGCCTGCTCCCAGGGGCGCTCTGGAAACACCATATATTTT.

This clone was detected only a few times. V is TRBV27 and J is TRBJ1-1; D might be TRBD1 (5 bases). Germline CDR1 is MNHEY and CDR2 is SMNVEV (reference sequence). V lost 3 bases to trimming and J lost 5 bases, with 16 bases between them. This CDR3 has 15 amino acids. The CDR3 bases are TGTGCCAGCAGTTTTAAGAAGGGGCGGGATACTGAAGCTTTCTTT. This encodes CASSFKKGRDTEAFF.

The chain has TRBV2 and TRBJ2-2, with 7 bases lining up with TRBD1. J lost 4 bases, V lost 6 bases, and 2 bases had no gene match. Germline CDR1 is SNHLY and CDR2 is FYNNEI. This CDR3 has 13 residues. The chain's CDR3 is CASRDRPTGELFF. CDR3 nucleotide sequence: TGTGCCAGCAGGGACAGGCCCACCGGGGAGCTGTTTTTT.

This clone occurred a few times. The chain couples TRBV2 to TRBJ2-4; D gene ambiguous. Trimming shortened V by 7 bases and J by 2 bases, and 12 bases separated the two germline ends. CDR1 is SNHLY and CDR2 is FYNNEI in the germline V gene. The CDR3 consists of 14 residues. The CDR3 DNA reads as TGTGCCAGCAATTTCAGGATGACCAAAAACATTCAGTACTTC. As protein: CASNFRMTKNIQYF.

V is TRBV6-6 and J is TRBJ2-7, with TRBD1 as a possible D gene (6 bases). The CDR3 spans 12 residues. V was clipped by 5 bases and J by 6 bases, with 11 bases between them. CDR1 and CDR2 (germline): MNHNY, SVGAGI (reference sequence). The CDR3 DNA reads TGTGCCAGCAGTGGGGGCCCGGGCGAGCAGTACTTC. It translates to CASSGGPGEQYF.

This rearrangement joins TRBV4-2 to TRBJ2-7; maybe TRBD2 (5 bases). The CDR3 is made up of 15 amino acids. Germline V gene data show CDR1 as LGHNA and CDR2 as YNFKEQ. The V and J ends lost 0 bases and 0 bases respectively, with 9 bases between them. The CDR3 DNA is TGTGCCAGCAGCCAAGAACTGGGGAGCTCCTACGAGCAGTACTTC. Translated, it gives CASSQELGSSYEQYF.

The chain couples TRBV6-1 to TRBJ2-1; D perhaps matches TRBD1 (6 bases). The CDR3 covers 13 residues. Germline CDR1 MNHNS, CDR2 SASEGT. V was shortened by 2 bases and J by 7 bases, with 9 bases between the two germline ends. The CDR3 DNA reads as TGTGCCAGCAGTGAACAGGGGATGAATGAGCAGTTCTTC. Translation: CASSEQGMNEQFF.

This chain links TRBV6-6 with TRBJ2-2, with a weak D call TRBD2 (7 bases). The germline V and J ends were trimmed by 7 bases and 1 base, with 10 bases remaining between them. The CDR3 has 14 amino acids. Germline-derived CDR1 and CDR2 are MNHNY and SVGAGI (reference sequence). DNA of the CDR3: TGTGCCAGCATGGGGGGGCTGAACACCGGGGAGCTGTTTTTT. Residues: CASMGGLNTGELFF.

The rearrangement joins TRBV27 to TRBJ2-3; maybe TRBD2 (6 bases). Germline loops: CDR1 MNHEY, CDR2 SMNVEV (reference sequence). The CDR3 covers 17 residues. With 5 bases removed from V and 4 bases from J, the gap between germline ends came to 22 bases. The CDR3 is CASSPHLLPGRSDTQYF. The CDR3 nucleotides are TGTGCCAGCAGTCCTCATCTCTTACCGGGGAGGTCAGATACGCAGTATTTT.

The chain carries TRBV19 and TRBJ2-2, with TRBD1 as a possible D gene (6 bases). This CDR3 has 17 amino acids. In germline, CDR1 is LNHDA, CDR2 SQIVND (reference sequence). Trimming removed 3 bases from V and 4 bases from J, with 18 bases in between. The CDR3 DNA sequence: TGTGCCAGTAGTATCAGGGGTAGGCAGGTTAGCACCGGGGAGCTGTTTTTT. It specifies CASSIRGRQVSTGELFF.

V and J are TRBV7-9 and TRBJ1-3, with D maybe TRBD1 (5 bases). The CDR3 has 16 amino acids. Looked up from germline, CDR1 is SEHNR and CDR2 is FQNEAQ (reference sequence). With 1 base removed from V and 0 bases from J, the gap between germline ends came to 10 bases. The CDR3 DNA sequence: TGTGCCAGCAGCTTAGGAGACAGAATCTCTGGAAACACCATATATTTT. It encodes CASSLGDRISGNTIYF.